Below are 31 T cell receptor beta chains sequenced from a single sample in a study of blood T cells in healthy people across ages. Together with a sample-barcoded 5' primer, a J-beta primer mix was included in a second PCR lasting about 7 to 12 cycles. TCRdb re-called the 5' RACE reads through MiXCR, storing one row per CDR3 protein. The table lists about 1 million distinct CDR3 sequences, roughly 24% of them singletons. This sample also appeared in a second study, on T cells of mothers and their children.

Sequenced material: blood. The receptors originated from a girl aged 2-10 years in good health.

The rearrangement links TRBV15 to TRBJ2-5, with 11 nucleotides matching TRBD2. The J call could be wrong; TRBJ2-1 is a better fit for the DNA end. This CDR3 is built from 18 residues. The germline gives CDR1 LNHNV, CDR2 YYDKDF (reference sequence). The CDR3 region has the DNA TGTGCCACCAGCAGGGATATAGCGGGAGGGCCCTCGCCTGGTGAGCAGTTCTTC. Translation gives CATSRDIAGGPSPGEQFF.

This chain uses TRBV20-1 with TRBJ2-7; D is ambiguous. The germline V and J ends were trimmed by 3 bases and 4 bases, with 13 bases remaining between them. CDR3 length: 13 amino acids. Per germline, CDR1 DFQATT and CDR2 SNEGSKA (reference sequence). CDR3: CSASPSGRYEQYF. The DNA of the CDR3 is TGCAGTGCTAGCCCATCAGGAAGGTACGAGCAGTACTTC.

This clonotype was seen once. The CDR3 DNA is TGTGCCAGCATATTAGTCTTTGGAGAAGAGAACACTGAAGCTTTCTTT. It encodes CASILVFGEENTEAFF. The gene calls are TRBV6-1 and TRBJ1-1; D not resolved. Germline CDR1 reads MNHNS; CDR2 reads SASEGT. Trimming pared 7 bases from V and 1 base from J, leaving 19 bases between. The CDR3 is 16 amino acids.

This clonotype has a handful of counts. The rearrangement uses TRBV7-9 and TRBJ1-2, with D perhaps matching TRBD1 (6 bases). Germline CDR1 is SEHNR and CDR2 is FQNEAQ (reference sequence). Deletions cut 7 bases from V and 5 bases from J, with 11 bases between. The CDR3 has 12 residues. CDR3: CASTGEGYGYTF. DNA of the CDR3: TGTGCCAGCACAGGGGAAGGTTATGGCTACACCTTC.

In this sample, this clonotype turned up a few times. This chain connects TRBV20-1 to TRBJ2-7; a possible D gene is TRBD2 (5 bases). The J call is doubtful: the DNA matches TRBJ2-5 better. Germline lookup yields CDR1 DFQATT and CDR2 SNEGSKA (reference sequence). The CDR3 extends over 12 amino acids. CDR3 nucleotide sequence: TGCAGTGCCATTGGCGGGCAAGAGACCCAGTACTTC. Translated, it gives CSAIGGQETQYF.

The chain carries TRBV18 and TRBJ2-1, with D maybe TRBD1 (5 bases). The DNA end is a closer match to TRBJ2-5, so the J assignment may be wrong. The CDR3 extends over 13 amino acids. CDR1 and CDR2 from the germline V gene are KGHSH and LQKENI. This CDR3 reads CASTMDKQETQYF. CDR3 DNA: TGTGCCAGCACTATGGACAAACAAGAGACCCAGTACTTC.

This clonotype has just a few counts. The rearrangement links TRBV5-1 to TRBJ1-2; 8 nucleotides line up with TRBD1. The CDR3 has 15 amino acids. The J segment lost 5 bases and the V segment lost 0 bases, leaving 6 bases of the junction unmatched. Germline CDR1 reads SGHRS; CDR2 reads YFSETQ. CDR3 amino acids: CASSLVAGGRYGYTF. DNA of the CDR3: TGCGCCAGCAGCTTGGTGGCAGGGGGCCGGTATGGCTACACCTTC.

J is TRBJ2-5 and V is TRBV20-1, with D possibly matching TRBD2 (6 bases). The CDR3 length is 15 residues. Trimming took 0 bases from V and 5 from J, leaving 16 bases between them. Per germline, CDR1 DFQATT and CDR2 SNEGSKA (reference sequence). The CDR3 region is CSAREWGDPTETQYF. The CDR3 bases are TGCAGTGCTAGAGAGTGGGGGGACCCCACGGAGACCCAGTACTTC.

V gene TRBV24-1 combines with J gene TRBJ2-1; D not resolved. Germline V lookup: CDR1 KGHDR, CDR2 SFDVKD. The V end lost 0 bases, the J end lost 9 bases, and 2 bases lay between the germline ends. CDR3 length: 11 amino acids. The DNA of the CDR3 is TGTGCCACCAGTGATTTGACTGAGCAGTTCTTC. Translated, it gives CATSDLTEQFF.

The genes are TRBV5-1 and TRBJ2-3, with 12 bases fitting TRBD2. CDR1 is SGHRS, CDR2 YFSETQ, per germline. The V segment lost 4 bases and the J segment 2 bases; nucleotides outside the gene matches: 5. The CDR3 runs 16 residues. The CDR3 DNA is TGCGCCAGCAGCGTTGGACTAGCGGGGTACACAGATACGCAGTATTTT. Encoded protein: CASSVGLAGYTDTQYF.

The chain combines TRBV11-2 with TRBJ1-4; D is undetermined. The CDR3 covers 15 residues. Trimming cost V 5 bases and J 4 bases, with 14 bases left between them. Germline CDR1 and CDR2: SGHAT and FQNNGV. As DNA, the CDR3 is TGTGCCAGCAGCCCACCGCATCAGGATAATGAAAAACTGTTTTTT. Protein: CASSPPHQDNEKLFF.

This clonotype has just a few counts. V and J are TRBV4-2 and TRBJ1-2; 7 positions agree with TRBD1. CDR3 length: 13 residues. Trimming took 4 bases from V and 7 from J; bases not matched to a gene: 6. Per the germline V gene, CDR1 is LGHNA and CDR2 is YNFKEQ. Here the CDR3 reads CASSRGGPRGYTF. CDR3 sequence (DNA): TGTGCCAGCAGCCGAGGGGGCCCGCGTGGCTACACCTTC.

This clonotype was counted only a few times. V gene TRBV29-1 combines with J gene TRBJ1-2; 7 nucleotides line up with TRBD1. Germline V gene lookup returns CDR1 SQVTM and CDR2 ANQGSEA. This CDR3 region has 13 residues. J lost 4 bases, V lost 7 bases, and 9 bases had no gene match. As DNA, the CDR3 is TGCAGCGCTACCTCGGACAGGCCCTATGGCTACACCTTC. It yields the protein CSATSDRPYGYTF.

This clonotype was picked up a small number of times. The J gene is TRBJ2-1, the V gene TRBV29-1; no definite D call. Trimming pared 7 bases from V and 5 bases from J, leaving 9 bases between. This CDR3 region has 11 residues. CDR1 is SQVTM, CDR2 ANQGSEA, per germline. The CDR3 nucleotides read TGCAGCGCGACGGACCACAATGAGCAGTTCTTC. This codes for CSATDHNEQFF.

The chain is built from TRBV27 and TRBJ1-4; unclear D gene. This CDR3 is built from 15 residues. V was cut by 2 bases and J by 13 bases, with 20 bases left in between. Germline V gives CDR1 MNHEY, CDR2 SMNVEV (reference sequence). Here the CDR3 DNA reads TGTGCCAGCAGTTTAAGGAGGGAGACCCCCTGGGGACTGTTTTTT. This gives the protein CASSLRRETPWGLFF.

The chain links TRBV24-1 to TRBJ2-5; maybe TRBD1 (6 bases). The J call is uncertain, as TRBJ2-1 better fits the DNA end. Germline lookup yields CDR1 KGHDR and CDR2 SFDVKD. This CDR3 region has 14 residues. The CDR3 reads CATSDTGQYNEQFF. CDR3 in DNA: TGTGCCACCAGTGATACCGGACAGTACAATGAGCAGTTCTTC.

This clonotype was counted only a few times. The gene calls are TRBV28 and TRBJ2-7, with TRBD2 matching 9 bases. Germline V gives CDR1 MDHEN, CDR2 SYDVKM. The ends lost 5 bases at V and 6 bases at J; junction bases unmatched: 5. This CDR3 spans 13 amino acids. CDR3 protein: CASSPSGGSEQYF. CDR3 nucleotide sequence: TGTGCCAGCAGTCCCAGCGGGGGGTCCGAGCAGTACTTC.

This clonotype has just a few counts. As DNA, the CDR3 is TGTGCCAGCAGCCAAGAAGGGTCGAAGAATGAGCAGTTCTTC. Its protein is CASSQEGSKNEQFF. The chain recombines TRBV3-1 with TRBJ2-5; D not certain. Judging by the DNA end, TRBJ2-1 fits better; the J call may be wrong. There are 14 residues in the CDR3. Germline CDR1 and CDR2: LGHDT and YNNKEL (reference sequence).

This clonotype has more than one count but fewer than ten. J is TRBJ2-5 and V is TRBV20-1, with D perhaps TRBD2 (6 bases). The J call is in doubt because the DNA end fits TRBJ2-1 better. Germline CDR1 DFQATT, CDR2 SNEGSKA (reference sequence). The CDR3 runs to 13 residues. CDR3 in amino acids: CSASKTSFNEQFF. The CDR3 nucleotides read TGCAGTGCTAGTAAGACTAGTTTCAATGAGCAGTTCTTC.

A word on this clonotype: Here the CDR3 omits its conserved ending phenylalanine or tryptophan, so a read error is the likely source. This chain uses TRBV6-5 with TRBJ2-1; D unresolved. CDR3 length: 11 residues. Germline V gene sequence: CDR1 MNHEY, CDR2 SVGAGI. V was pared by 5 bases and J by 4 bases, with 3 bases between. The CDR3 DNA is TGTGCCAGCAGTAAATACAATGAGCAGTTCGTC. Its translation is CASSKYNEQFV.

This chain connects TRBV20-1 to TRBJ2-1, with 9 bases that match TRBD2. With 3 bases clipped from V and 0 bases from J, the junction kept 3 bases outside the gene matches. In germline, CDR1 is DFQATT, CDR2 SNEGSKA (reference sequence). The CDR3 contains 15 residues. The CDR3 nucleotides are TGCAGTGCTAGGCCGACTAGCGGCTCCTACAATGAGCAGTTCTTC. Its protein product is CSARPTSGSYNEQFF.

The rearrangement links TRBV7-2 to TRBJ1-5; D is perhaps TRBD1 (5 bases). Germline values: CDR1 SGHTA, CDR2 FQGNSA. The CDR3 is 14 amino acids. V was clipped by 0 bases and J by 4 bases, with 7 bases between them. The chain's CDR3 is CASSLAGQNQPQHF. The DNA for the CDR3 is TGTGCCAGCAGCTTAGCAGGACAAAATCAGCCCCAGCATTTT. Using reference TRBV7-2 and TRBJ1-5 for the parts outside the CDR3, the full variable domain is GAGVSQSPSNKVTEKGKDVELRCDPISGHTALYWYRQSLGQGLEFLIYFQGNSAPDKSGLPSDRFSAERTGGSVSTLTIQRTQQEDSAVYLCASSLAGQNQPQHFGDGTRLSIL.

The J gene is TRBJ2-4, the V gene TRBV3-1; 8 bases are shared with TRBD2. Germline V lookup: CDR1 LGHDT, CDR2 YNNKEL (reference sequence). This CDR3 spans 16 amino acids. J gave up 0 bases and V 1 base, and 2 bases lay outside the gene matches. The CDR3: CASSQGLAIAKNIQYF. CDR3 sequence (DNA): TGTGCCAGCAGCCAAGGACTAGCGATAGCCAAAAACATTCAGTACTTC.

V and J are TRBV12-3 or TRBV12-4 and TRBJ2-7; TRBD2 agrees at 13 bases. V gave up 7 bases and J gave up 4 bases; unmatched junction bases: 7. The CDR3 spans 15 residues. The chain's CDR3 is CASNAPGLAGYEQYF. The CDR3 DNA sequence: TGTGCCAGCAATGCCCCGGGACTAGCGGGGTACGAGCAGTACTTC.

The V and J genes are TRBV15 and TRBJ1-1; D is ambiguous. From germline, CDR1 is LNHNV and CDR2 YYDKDF (reference sequence). CDR3 length: 15 amino acids. The V end was cut by 1 base, the J end by 1 base, with 10 bases between. The CDR3 spells CATSRGAGWNTEAFF. CDR3 sequence (DNA): TGTGCCACCAGCAGAGGAGCAGGCTGGAACACTGAAGCTTTCTTT.

The rearrangement joins TRBV27 to TRBJ2-5; TRBD2 might be the D (5 bases). CDR3 size: 14 residues. V lost 0 bases to trimming and J lost 4 bases, with 9 bases between them. From germline, CDR1 is MNHEY and CDR2 SMNVEV (reference sequence). CDR3 sequence reads: CASSLSDRGETQYF. CDR3 nucleotide sequence: TGTGCCAGCAGTTTATCCGATCGGGGAGAGACCCAGTACTTC.

This clonotype occurred a few times. The chain links TRBV20-1 to TRBJ2-7; D possibly corresponds to TRBD1 (6 bases). The germline V and J ends were trimmed by 6 bases and 3 bases, with 24 bases remaining between them. This CDR3 comprises 16 residues. CDR1 is DFQATT, CDR2 SNEGSKA, per germline (reference sequence). The CDR3 is CSAAKLRTVGVYEQYF. In DNA form, the CDR3 reads TGCAGTGCCGCTAAGCTCAGGACAGTCGGAGTCTACGAGCAGTACTTC.

This chain connects TRBV12-3 or TRBV12-4 to TRBJ1-5; D not certain. Trimming removed 5 bases at V and 0 bases at J, with 17 bases between. This CDR3 spans 17 amino acids. CDR3 amino acids: CASSPAGGKDSNQPQHF. CDR3 nucleotides: TGTGCCAGCAGTCCAGCGGGAGGGAAAGATAGCAATCAGCCCCAGCATTTT.

The chain employs TRBV6-5 and TRBJ1-2; no reliable D call. The CDR3 covers 14 residues. V gave up 2 bases and J gave up 7 bases, with 14 bases separating them. Germline values: CDR1 MNHEY, CDR2 SVGAGI. This CDR3 reads CASSYLDTPGGYTF. CDR3 nucleotide sequence: TGTGCCAGCAGTTACCTAGACACCCCTGGTGGCTACACCTTC.

The J gene is TRBJ2-3, the V gene TRBV21-1; the table calls TRBD2, which could not be checked here. TRBV21-1 is annotated as a pseudogene. CDR3 length: 15 amino acids. The CDR3 DNA sequence: TGTGCCAGCAACCAGGCCCCCCGCGGCACAGATACGCAGTATTTT. As protein: CASNQAPRGTDTQYF.

J is TRBJ2-1 and V is TRBV11-2; D not resolved. V was shortened by 0 bases and J by 6 bases, with 12 bases between the two germline ends. The CDR3 extends over 15 amino acids. From germline, CDR1 is SGHAT and CDR2 FQNNGV. CDR3 amino acids: CASSLDLRSRNEQFF. Written as DNA, the CDR3 is TGTGCCAGCAGCTTAGATCTTCGTTCCCGCAATGAGCAGTTCTTC.